The 25 T cell receptor beta chains reported below all come from one sample, sequenced in a study of cytomegalovirus exposure and HLA in healthy donors (TCRdb year 2017). The library relied on the immunoSEQ multiplex PCR assay. For the multiplex PCR, a mixture combining 60 forward primers for TCR Vbeta segments and 13 reverse primers for TCR Jbeta segments was used. TCRdb retrieved this table from immuneACCESS and kept in-frame rearrangements only. Not all clones are present; in checked studies, unresolved V genes account for under half, and no reason is known for the remainder. This sample is represented by 150,000 to 200,000 clones; more than 70% of them were singletons. The biggest ten clones account for roughly 6.3% of the sample. Sequencing input: PBMCs. The source is a male donor in good health and CMV-seropositive.

The chain employs TRBV5-1 and TRBJ2-5, with TRBD1 matching over 8 bases. The V gene's germline CDR1 is SGHRS and CDR2 YFSETQ. V lost 4 bases, J lost 4 bases, and 9 bases stayed unmatched. This CDR3 is 15 amino acids long. Written as DNA, the CDR3 is TGCGCCAGCAGCCTCCTCGGACAGGGTGGAGAGACCCAGTACTTC. Translation: CASSLLGQGGETQYF.

The J gene is TRBJ2-7, the V gene TRBV7-8, with 7 bases lining up with TRBD2. Trimming removed 1 base from V and 4 bases from J; junction bases left unmatched: 10. Germline CDR1 SGHVS, CDR2 FQNEAQ. There are 16 residues in the CDR3. For the CDR3, the DNA is TGTGCCAGCAGCTTAGGATGGGCGGGAGTAGATTACGAGCAGTACTTC. Protein sequence: CASSLGWAGVDYEQYF.

V gene TRBV5-6 combines with J gene TRBJ2-1; 16 bases are a match to TRBD2. Germline assignment: CDR1 SGHDT and CDR2 YYEEEE. CDR3 length: 18 amino acids. V lost 7 bases, J lost 4 bases, and 11 bases stayed unmatched. Here the CDR3 reads CASGLGTSGRGQYNEQFF. CDR3 DNA sequence: TGTGCCAGCGGCCTTGGGACTAGCGGGAGGGGCCAGTACAATGAGCAGTTCTTC. Full variable domain (rest looked up from reference TRBV5-6 and TRBJ2-1): DAGVTQSPTHLIKTRGQQVTLRCSPKSGHDTVSWYQQALGQGPQFIFQYYEEEERQRGNFPDRFSGHQFPNYSSELNVNALLLGDSALYLCASGLGTSGRGQYNEQFFGPGTRLTVL.

This clone was observed a few times. V gene TRBV28 combines with J gene TRBJ2-7, with TRBD2 identical over 11 bases. The CDR3 totals 14 residues. CDR1 is MDHEN, CDR2 SYDVKM, per germline. V lost 6 bases, J lost 6 bases, and 7 bases stayed unmatched. The CDR3 region is CASSLNLAGGEQYF. CDR3 coding DNA: TGTGCCAGCAGCCTAAACCTAGCGGGAGGCGAGCAGTACTTC. Complete variable domain (other parts from reference TRBV28 and TRBJ2-7): DVKVTQSSRYLVKRTGEKVFLECVQDMDHENMFWYRQDPGLGLRLIYFSYDVKMKEKGDIPEGYSVSREKKERFSLILESASTNQTSMYLCASSLNLAGGEQYFGPGTRLTVT.

This sequence joins TRBV5-1 and TRBJ2-1; TRBD2 matches 14 bases. Trimming cost V 2 bases and J 7 bases; bases outside gene matches: 5. CDR1 and CDR2 (germline): SGHRS, YFSETQ. The CDR3 is 16 residues long. Here the CDR3 reads CASSLMGLAGVNEQFF. In nucleotides, the CDR3 is TGCGCCAGCAGCTTAATGGGACTAGCGGGGGTGAATGAGCAGTTCTTC. Variable domain in full (rest from reference TRBV5-1 and TRBJ2-1): KAGVTQTPRYLIKTRGQQVTLSCSPISGHRSVSWYQQTPGQGLQFLFEYFSETQRNKGNFPGRFSGRQFSNSRSEMNVSTLELGDSALYLCASSLMGLAGVNEQFFGPGTRLTVL.

The chain joins TRBV5-4 to TRBJ1-6; D ambiguous. Trimming left V 2 bases short and J 5 bases short, with 14 bases between. This CDR3 has 16 residues. CDR1 and CDR2 from the germline V gene are SGHNT and YYREEE (reference sequence). CDR3 DNA: TGTGCCAGCAGCTTAGCCGAGGGATATAATAATTCACCCCTCCACTTT. The encoded protein is CASSLAEGYNNSPLHF.

This clone was recorded a few times. The chain employs TRBV23-1 and TRBJ1-1; unclear D gene. TRBV23-1 is an ORF for which the function is uncertain. Trimming left V 4 bases short and J 0 bases short, with 18 bases between. This CDR3 contains 17 residues. The CDR3 coding sequence is TGCGCCAGCAGTCTAATCTCACCAAGCGCCCTGAACACTGAAGCTTTCTTT. It codes for CASSLISPSALNTEAFF.

V usage is TRBV2 and J usage is TRBJ2-2; maybe TRBD2 (7 bases). Germline V lookup: CDR1 SNHLY, CDR2 FYNNEI. This CDR3 is built from 15 residues. Trimming cost V 11 bases and J 0 bases, with 16 bases left between them. The CDR3 DNA sequence: TGTGCCGGGCTGGGGGGGCCCGCGAACACCGGGGAGCTGTTTTTT. Translated, it gives CAGLGGPANTGELFF. The whole variable domain, remainder taken from reference TRBV2 and TRBJ2-2, is EPEVTQTPSHQVTQMGQEVILRCVPISNHLYFYWYRQILGQKVEFLVSFYNNEISEKSEIFDDQFSVERPDGSNFTLKIRSTKLEDSAMYFCAGLGGPANTGELFFGEGSRLTVL.

This chain links TRBV19 with TRBJ2-5; 9 bases are a match to TRBD1. Germline trimming cut 7 bases from V and 1 base from J; bases unmatched to any gene: 7. Germline-derived CDR1 and CDR2 are LNHDA and SQIVND (reference sequence). This CDR3 contains 15 residues. DNA of the CDR3: TGTGCCAGTACCCGGGGACAGGGATTCCAAGAGACCCAGTACTTC. Protein product: CASTRGQGFQETQYF. Full variable domain (rest looked up from reference TRBV19 and TRBJ2-5): DGGITQSPKYLFRKEGQNVTLSCEQNLNHDAMYWYRQDPGQGLRLIYYSQIVNDFQKGDIAEGYSVSREKKESFPLTVTSAQKNPTAFYLCASTRGQGFQETQYFGPGTRLLVL.

The V and J genes are TRBV27 and TRBJ2-1, with TRBD2 as a possible D gene (6 bases). The ends were cut back, 3 bases at V and 4 bases at J, with 13 bases in the middle. Germline V gives CDR1 MNHEY, CDR2 SMNVEV (reference sequence). The length of the CDR3 is 15 residues. CDR3 loop: CASSLSPGRYNEQFF. CDR3 coding DNA: TGTGCCAGCAGTTTGTCTCCCGGGAGATACAATGAGCAGTTCTTC.

The V gene is TRBV4-1, the J gene TRBJ2-7; D perhaps matches TRBD2 (5 bases). Looked up from germline, CDR1 is MGHRA and CDR2 is YSYEKL. The CDR3 contains 15 residues. V gave up 1 base and J gave up 4 bases, with 14 bases separating them. CDR3 sequence: CASSQGFLADYEQYF. The CDR3 nucleotides are TGCGCCAGCAGCCAAGGGTTCCTAGCCGATTACGAGCAGTACTTC.

This clone was seen just once. The chain uses TRBV2 and TRBJ2-2; 9 bases align to TRBD2. This CDR3 spans 13 amino acids. J gave up 4 bases and V 7 bases, and 1 base lay outside the gene matches. Looked up from germline, CDR1 is SNHLY and CDR2 is FYNNEI. CDR3 residues: CASISGSTGELFF. In DNA, the CDR3 is TGTGCCAGCATTAGCGGGAGCACCGGGGAGCTGTTTTTT. The variable domain in full, completed from reference TRBV2 and TRBJ2-2, reads EPEVTQTPSHQVTQMGQEVILRCVPISNHLYFYWYRQILGQKVEFLVSFYNNEISEKSEIFDDQFSVERPDGSNFTLKIRSTKLEDSAMYFCASISGSTGELFFGEGSRLTVL.

This sequence joins TRBV6-5 and TRBJ1-4; D remains ambiguous. Germline loops: CDR1 MNHEY, CDR2 SVGAGI. The germline V and J ends were trimmed by 5 bases and 8 bases, with 9 bases remaining between them. This CDR3 has 12 amino acids. The CDR3 sequence is CASSAHGEKLFF. Written as DNA, the CDR3 is TGTGCCAGCAGTGCACACGGGGAAAAACTGTTTTTT.

This clone has more than one count but fewer than ten. The rearrangement joins TRBV6-5 to TRBJ2-1; TRBD2 aligns across 10 bases. J was trimmed by 6 bases and V by 2 bases; bases with no gene match: 7. The V gene's germline CDR1 is MNHEY and CDR2 SVGAGI. This CDR3 contains 16 residues. The CDR3 here is CASSYTKREGRNEQFF. The CDR3 DNA reads as TGTGCCAGCAGTTACACCAAGCGGGAGGGCCGCAATGAGCAGTTCTTC.

This clone was found a few times. J is TRBJ1-4 and V is TRBV30; TRBD1 matches 8 bases. Germline CDR1 is GTSNPN and CDR2 is SVGIG (reference sequence). Trimming removed 4 bases from V and 5 bases from J; junction bases left unmatched: 6. The CDR3 loop spans 14 amino acids. Here the CDR3 reads CAWTAGGRNEKLFF. Written as DNA, the CDR3 is TGTGCCTGGACCGCAGGGGGCCGAAATGAAAAACTGTTTTTT.

The CDR3 DNA sequence: TGCAGCGTTGATAATGGAGGCCCGAGCACAGATACGCAGTATTTT. As protein: CSVDNGGPSTDTQYF. The chain recombines TRBV29-1 with TRBJ2-3; possibly TRBD2 for D (5 bases). V dropped 3 bases and J dropped 0 bases, with 13 bases sitting between them. The germline V gene has CDR1 SQVTM and CDR2 ANQGSEA. CDR3 length equals 15 residues.

The V and J genes are TRBV9 and TRBJ2-2, with 9 bases lining up with TRBD2. The CDR3 consists of 18 residues. Per germline, CDR1 SGDLS and CDR2 YYNGEE. V lost 0 bases and J lost 6; bases outside the gene matches: 12. CDR3 loop: CASSVGPAGGYGAGELFF. CDR3 nucleotide sequence: TGTGCCAGCAGCGTAGGCCCAGCGGGAGGATACGGGGCCGGGGAGCTGTTTTTT.

This clone came up a few times. V is TRBV19 and J is TRBJ1-1, with a possible D match to TRBD1 (6 bases). This CDR3 is 13 amino acids long. CDR1 and CDR2 from the germline V gene are LNHDA and SQIVND (reference sequence). V was cut by 1 base and J by 4 bases, with 7 bases left in between. DNA for the CDR3: TGTGCCAGTAGTATAGGAGGGGGCACTGAAGCTTTCTTT. This gives the protein CASSIGGGTEAFF.

The rearrangement uses TRBV4-3 and TRBJ2-1; TRBD2 agrees at 7 bases. CDR1 LGHNA and CDR2 YSLEER come from the germline V gene. The CDR3 length is 17 residues. J gave up 2 bases and V 0 bases, and 7 bases lay outside the gene matches. Here the CDR3 DNA reads TGCGCCAGCAGCCAAGAGGCGGGAGCGACCACCTACAATGAGCAGTTCTTC. The encoded protein is CASSQEAGATTYNEQFF.

This clone was counted at least ten times. A junction end diverges from the germline sequence, so it may reflect a read error. This chain connects TRBV6-5 to TRBJ2-3; D ambiguous. The CDR3 covers 14 residues. CDR1 is MNHEY, CDR2 SVGAGI, per germline. The CDR3 loop is CASSNSGVAGTQYF. The CDR3, as DNA: TGTGCCAGCAGTAACTCCGGAGTTGCCGGTACGCAGTATTTT.

V gene TRBV5-1 combines with J gene TRBJ1-2; 8 bases agree with TRBD1. V trimming: 2 bases; J trimming: 4 bases; junction bases outside the gene matches: 7. This CDR3 is built from 15 residues. Germline CDR1 reads SGHRS; CDR2 reads YFSETQ. The CDR3 DNA reads as TGCGCCAGCAGCTTCGGACAGGGCGGAAGCTATGGCTACACCTTC. Translating gives CASSFGQGGSYGYTF.

The chain combines TRBV5-1 with TRBJ2-1, with 7 bases that match TRBD2. J was trimmed by 1 base and V by 7 bases; bases with no gene match: 17. Germline-derived CDR1 and CDR2 are SGHRS and YFSETQ. CDR3 length: 18 amino acids. In DNA form, the CDR3 reads TGCGCCAGCTGCAGCTTTGCGGGAGCCCTAATTTCCTACAATGAGCAGTTCTTC. It is translated as CASCSFAGALISYNEQFF.

The rearrangement joins TRBV7-8 to TRBJ2-5, with a tentative D call TRBD1 (6 bases). Germline values: CDR1 SGHVS, CDR2 FQNEAQ. The CDR3 totals 14 residues. V lost 2 bases, J lost 7 bases, and 14 bases lay in between. CDR3 in amino acids: CASSLRDILGTQYF. CDR3 nucleotides: TGTGCCAGCAGCTTACGGGACATACTCGGGACCCAGTACTTC. The entire variable domain, with the rest obtained from reference TRBV7-8 and TRBJ2-5, is as follows: GAGVSQSPRYKVAKRGQDVALRCDPISGHVSLFWYQQALGQGPEFLTYFQNEAQLDKSGLPSDRFFAERPEGSVSTLKIQRTQQEDSAVYLCASSLRDILGTQYFGPGTRLLVL.

The rearrangement links TRBV7-9 to TRBJ2-1; 8 positions match TRBD1. Germline V CDR1 and CDR2: SEHNR, FQNEAQ (reference sequence). The CDR3 has 16 residues. The V and J ends lost 3 bases and 4 bases, in that order; junction bases with no gene match: 8. CDR3 loop: CASSFGDRGNYNEQFF. Here the CDR3 DNA reads TGTGCCAGCAGCTTTGGAGACAGGGGCAATTACAATGAGCAGTTCTTC.

This chain connects TRBV5-1 to TRBJ1-1, with 10 bases lining up with TRBD1. This CDR3 has 13 amino acids. Germline CDR1 SGHRS, CDR2 YFSETQ. V was pared by 3 bases and J by 7 bases, with 3 bases of the junction left unmatched. CDR3 nucleotides: TGCGCCAGCAGCTGGGGACAGGGGATTGAAGCTTTCTTT. It is translated as CASSWGQGIEAFF.